The 18 T cell receptor beta chains below come from one sample, sequenced in a study of T cells after yellow fever vaccination. TCRdb fed the 5' RACE reads into MiXCR, producing one record per CDR3 protein. This table holds more than 65,000 distinct CDR3 sequences, around 7.8% found once. The input for sequencing was CD8+ T cells sorted from PBMCs, taken approximately 11 days after the first yellow fever vaccination. The receptors originated from a man aged 18 to 29 who received the YFV17D yellow fever vaccine.

The chain is built from TRBV3-1 and TRBJ2-7; TRBD1 or TRBD2 may be the D gene (5 bases each). Germline loops: CDR1 LGHDT, CDR2 YNNKEL (reference sequence). The V and J ends lost 3 bases and 3 bases respectively, with 27 bases between them. The CDR3 runs to 19 residues. The DNA for the CDR3 is TGTGCCAGCAGCCACCCGAAGATTCCGGGACCTAAGAATTTCTACGAGCAGTACGTC. Its protein product is CASSHPKIPGPKNFYEQYV.

The J gene is TRBJ2-2, the V gene TRBV29-1, with TRBD1 matching 8 bases. This CDR3 contains 14 residues. Germline assignment: CDR1 SQVTM and CDR2 ANQGSEA. With 3 bases clipped from V and 2 bases from J, the junction kept 2 bases outside the gene matches. The CDR3 DNA is TGCAGCGTTGACAGGGGGCGAAACACCGGGGAGCTGTTTTTT. Translation gives CSVDRGRNTGELFF.

The table lists this clonotype with many counts. The chain uses TRBV4-3 and TRBJ1-6; TRBD1 aligns across 8 bases. Germline V gene data show CDR1 as LGHNA and CDR2 as YSLEER. V shed 1 base and J 9 bases; nucleotides not matched to a gene: 8. This CDR3 spans 16 amino acids. CDR3: CASSQAVQGARSPLHF. The CDR3 DNA reads as TGCGCCAGCAGCCAAGCTGTCCAGGGGGCTCGTTCACCCCTCCACTTT.

This clonotype was detected ten times or more. V usage is TRBV7-6 and J usage is TRBJ2-1, with D unclear. Germline V CDR1 and CDR2: SGHVS, FNYEAQ. Trimming left V 7 bases short and J 7 bases short, with 8 bases between. The CDR3 runs 11 residues. CDR3 amino acids: CASKAGNEQFF. In nucleotides, the CDR3 is TGTGCCAGCAAGGCCGGGAATGAGCAGTTCTTC. The variable domain in full, completed from reference TRBV7-6 and TRBJ2-1, reads GAGVSQSPRYKVTKRGQDVALRCDPISGHVSLYWYRQALGQGPEFLTYFNYEAQQDKSGLPNDRFSAERPEGSISTLTIQRTEQRDSAMYRCASKAGNEQFFGPGTRLTVL.

This clonotype is deemed medium-sized. The chain joins TRBV12-3 or TRBV12-4 to TRBJ2-7; 8 bases line up with TRBD1. The CDR3 loop spans 14 amino acids. V trimming: 6 bases; J trimming: 4 bases; junction bases outside the gene matches: 8. CDR3 region: CASSTGTGFYEQYF. CDR3 nucleotide sequence: TGTGCCAGCAGCACCGGGACAGGTTTTTACGAGCAGTACTTC.

This chain joins TRBV27 and TRBJ1-2; D is perhaps TRBD1 (5 bases). CDR1 is MNHEY, CDR2 SMNVEV, per germline (reference sequence). Trimming took 5 bases from V and 8 from J, leaving 21 bases between them. The CDR3 extends over 15 amino acids. The CDR3 DNA sequence: TGTGCCAGCAGTACAGTACCGGGGACGAGCGTGGGCTACACCTTC. Its translation is CASSTVPGTSVGYTF.

This clonotype has only a few counts. The chain joins TRBV13 to TRBJ2-1, with D maybe TRBD2 (7 bases). This CDR3 contains 15 residues. Trimming shortened V by 5 bases and J by 2 bases, and 13 bases separated the two germline ends. Per germline, CDR1 PRHDT and CDR2 FYEKMQ (reference sequence). The CDR3 loop reads CASSPGGRTYNEQFF. The CDR3 bases are TGTGCCAGCAGCCCGGGGGGCCGCACCTACAATGAGCAGTTCTTC. The complete variable domain, with remaining parts taken from reference TRBV13 and TRBJ2-1, reads AAGVIQSPRHLIKEKRETATLKCYPIPRHDTVYWYQQGPGQDPQFLISFYEKMQSDKGSIPDRFSAQQFSDYHSELNMSSLELGDSALYFCASSPGGRTYNEQFFGPGTRLTVL.

This chain uses TRBV7-9 with TRBJ1-4, with 7 bases fitting TRBD1. J gave up 1 base and V 5 bases, and 1 base lay outside the gene matches. From germline, CDR1 is SEHNR and CDR2 FQNEAQ (reference sequence). The CDR3 is made up of 14 amino acids. The CDR3 reads CASSAGGTNEKLFF. The CDR3 nucleotides read TGTGCCAGCAGCGCAGGGGGAACTAATGAAAAACTGTTTTTT.

This clonotype was seen more than once but under ten times. The chain joins TRBV5-6 to TRBJ2-7, with D perhaps matching TRBD1 or TRBD2 (6 bases each). V dropped 6 bases and J dropped 3 bases, with 19 bases sitting between them. CDR1 and CDR2 (germline): SGHDT, YYEEEE. This CDR3 has 15 amino acids. As DNA, the CDR3 is TGTGCCAGCACCTCGGAGGGGGGATTGGACTACGAGCAGTACTTC. Translation: CASTSEGGLDYEQYF.

This clonotype was seen ten or more times. The rearrangement joins TRBV29-1 to TRBJ2-3, with TRBD2 matching 7 bases. The CDR3 contains 14 residues. Germline CDR1 and CDR2: SQVTM and ANQGSEA. The ends lost 6 bases at V and 5 bases at J; junction bases unmatched: 11. The CDR3 loop is CSVERAGSGDTQYF. CDR3 bases: TGCAGCGTCGAGAGAGCGGGGTCCGGAGATACGCAGTATTTT.

This clonotype was counted at least ten times. The chain recombines TRBV7-9 with TRBJ1-5; D is uncertain. The DNA end favors TRBJ2-3, so the J call may be wrong. Germline V gene sequence: CDR1 SEHNR, CDR2 FQNEAQ (reference sequence). This CDR3 contains 11 residues. CDR3 DNA sequence: TGTGCCAGCAGCGCCTCCGGGCCCCAGTATTTT. It yields the protein CASSASGPQYF.

This clonotype was picked up many times. The rearrangement links TRBV29-1 to TRBJ2-3; a possible D gene is TRBD2 (7 bases). Germline CDR1 and CDR2: SQVTM and ANQGSEA. V lost 0 bases to trimming and J lost 1 base, with 11 bases between them. This CDR3 contains 15 residues. CDR3 sequence: CSVEEGRGGTDTQYF. In nucleotides, the CDR3 is TGCAGCGTTGAAGAAGGGAGGGGGGGCACAGATACGCAGTATTTT.

The chain employs TRBV10-3 and TRBJ2-5; D is possibly TRBD1 (6 bases). The CDR3 has 15 amino acids. The germline V gene encodes CDR1 ENHRY and CDR2 SYGVKD. V gave up 0 bases and J gave up 1 base, with 9 bases separating them. CDR3 coding DNA: TGTGCCATCAGTGAGTCGGCAGGGGTCCAAGAGACCCAGTACTTC. It codes for CAISESAGVQETQYF.

This clonotype was observed many times. The V and J genes are TRBV6-2 or TRBV6-3 and TRBJ1-6; D possibly corresponds to TRBD1 (5 bases). V lost 4 bases and J lost 8, with 15 bases in between. This CDR3 region has 15 residues. Germline V gives CDR1 MNHEY, CDR2 SVGEGT. In DNA, the CDR3 is TGTGCCAGCAGTTCCCGGGGCCTTTTGCATTCACCCCTCCACTTT. Its protein product is CASSSRGLLHSPLHF.

At least ten counts were recorded for this clonotype. The chain has TRBV30 and TRBJ2-1, with 7 nucleotides matching TRBD1. With V trimmed by 5 bases and J by 4 bases, 2 bases remained unmatched. The CDR3 is 12 amino acids. In germline, CDR1 is GTSNPN, CDR2 SVGIG (reference sequence). In DNA form, the CDR3 reads TGTGCCTGGGACAGGGAGTACAATGAGCAGTTCTTC. Translated: CAWDREYNEQFF. Together with reference TRBV30 and TRBJ2-1, the CDR3 gives the full variable domain: SQTIHQWPATLVQPVGSPLSLECTVEGTSNPNLYWYRQAAGRGLQLLFYSVGIGQISSEVPQNLSASRPQDRQFILSSKKLLLSDSGFYLCAWDREYNEQFFGPGTRLTVL.

The V gene is TRBV20-1, the J gene TRBJ2-3, with TRBD1 identical over 7 bases. The J segment lost 0 bases and the V segment lost 6 bases, leaving 6 bases of the junction unmatched. The germline V gene has CDR1 DFQATT and CDR2 SNEGSKA (reference sequence). CDR3 size: 14 residues. Here the CDR3 DNA reads TGCAGTGCGAAAGGGACAGCTAGCACAGATACGCAGTATTTT. Translated, it gives CSAKGTASTDTQYF.

This clonotype was counted ten times or more. V gene TRBV7-2 combines with J gene TRBJ2-3, with 15 positions matching TRBD2. Germline values: CDR1 SGHTA, CDR2 FQGNSA. The CDR3 has 15 residues. Germline trimming cut 1 base from V and 10 bases from J; bases unmatched to any gene: 3. The CDR3 DNA reads as TGTGCCAGCAGCTTAGGTGGGACTAGCGGGGGGCCGCAGTATTTT. Amino acid sequence: CASSLGGTSGGPQYF.

The gene calls are TRBV11-2 and TRBJ1-2, with D maybe TRBD1 (5 bases). The CDR3 spans 15 residues. The V end was cut by 5 bases, the J end by 2 bases, with 15 bases between. The germline gives CDR1 SGHAT, CDR2 FQNNGV. Here the CDR3 reads CASSQQVPANYGYTF. For the CDR3, the DNA is TGTGCCAGCAGCCAACAGGTACCGGCGAACTATGGCTACACCTTC.